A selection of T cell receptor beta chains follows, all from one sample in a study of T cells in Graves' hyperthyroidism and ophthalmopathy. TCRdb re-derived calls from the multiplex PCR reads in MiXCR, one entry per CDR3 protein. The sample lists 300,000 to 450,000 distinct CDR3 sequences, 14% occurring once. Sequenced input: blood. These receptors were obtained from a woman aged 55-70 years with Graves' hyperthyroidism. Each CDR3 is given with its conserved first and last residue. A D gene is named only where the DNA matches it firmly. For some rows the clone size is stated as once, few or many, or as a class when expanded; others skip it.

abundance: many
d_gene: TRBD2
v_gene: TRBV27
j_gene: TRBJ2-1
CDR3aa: CASRPGLARHEQFF
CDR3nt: TGTGCCAGCAGGCCGGGACTAGCTCGTCATGAGCAGTTCTTC

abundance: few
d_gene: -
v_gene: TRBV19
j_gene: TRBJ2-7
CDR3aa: CASSLYSTSYEQYF
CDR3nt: TGTGCCAGTTCGTTGTACTCGACCTCCTACGAGCAGTACTTC

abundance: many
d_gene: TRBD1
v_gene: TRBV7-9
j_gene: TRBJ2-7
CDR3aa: CASSPRQGTYEQYF
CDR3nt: TGTGCCAGCAGCCCCCGACAGGGGACCTACGAGCAGTACTTC

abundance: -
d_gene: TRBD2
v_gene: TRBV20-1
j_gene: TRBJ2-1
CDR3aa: CSARTSGDYNEQFF
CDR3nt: TGCAGTGCTCGGACTAGCGGAGACTACAATGAGCAGTTCTTC

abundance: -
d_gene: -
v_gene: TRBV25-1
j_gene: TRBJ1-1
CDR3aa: CASSDDVAGNTEAFF
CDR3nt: TGTGCCAGCAGTGATGATGTGGCCGGGAACACTGAAGCTTTCTTT

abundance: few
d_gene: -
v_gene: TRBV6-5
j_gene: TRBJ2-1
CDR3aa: CASSYQGEQFF
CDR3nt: TGTGCCAGCAGTTACCAAGGGGAGCAGTTCTTC

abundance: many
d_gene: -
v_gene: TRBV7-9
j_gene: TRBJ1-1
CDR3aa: CASSPRDPYRGNTEAFF
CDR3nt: TGTGCCAGCAGCCCCCGGGACCCATACCGTGGGAACACTGAAGCTTTCTTT

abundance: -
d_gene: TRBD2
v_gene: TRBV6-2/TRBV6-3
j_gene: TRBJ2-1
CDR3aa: CASTLAGNYNEQFF
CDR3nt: TGTGCCAGCACACTAGCGGGAAACTACAATGAGCAGTTCTTC

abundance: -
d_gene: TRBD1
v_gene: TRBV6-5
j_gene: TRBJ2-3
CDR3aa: CASSDSDRGSTDTQYF
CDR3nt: TGTGCCAGCAGTGACTCAGACAGGGGGAGCACAGATACGCAGTATTTT

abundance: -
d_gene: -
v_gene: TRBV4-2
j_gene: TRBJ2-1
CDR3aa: CASSQVAGIYNEQFF
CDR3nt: TGTGCCAGCAGCCAAGTCGCGGGAATTTACAATGAGCAGTTCTTC

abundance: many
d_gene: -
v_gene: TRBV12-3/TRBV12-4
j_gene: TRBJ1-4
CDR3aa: CASSWITGFSEKLFF
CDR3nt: TGTGCCAGCAGTTGGATCACAGGGTTTAGTGAAAAACTGTTTTTT

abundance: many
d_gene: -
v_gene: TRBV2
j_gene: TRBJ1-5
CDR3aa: CASRRDPNQPQHF
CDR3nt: TGTGCCAGCCGAAGGGACCCCAATCAGCCCCAGCATTTT

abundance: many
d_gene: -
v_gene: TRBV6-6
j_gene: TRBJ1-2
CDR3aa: CASSYVGNYGYTF
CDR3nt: TGTGCCAGCAGTTACGTAGGGAACTATGGCTACACCTTC

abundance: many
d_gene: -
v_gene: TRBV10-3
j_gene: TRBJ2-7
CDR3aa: CAISPSPAYEQYF
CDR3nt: TGTGCCATCAGCCCCTCCCCGGCCTACGAGCAGTACTTC

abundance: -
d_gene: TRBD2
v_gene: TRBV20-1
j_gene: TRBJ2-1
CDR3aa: CSASLTSGSGNEQFF
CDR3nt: TGCAGTGCTAGTCTGACTAGCGGGAGTGGCAATGAGCAGTTCTTC

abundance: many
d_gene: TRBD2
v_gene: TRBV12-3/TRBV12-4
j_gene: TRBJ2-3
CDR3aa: CASSAQLAGGTDTQYF
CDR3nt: TGTGCCAGCAGTGCCCAACTAGCGGGAGGGACAGATACGCAGTATTTT

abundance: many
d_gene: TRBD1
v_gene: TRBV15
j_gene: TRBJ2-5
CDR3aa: CATSTGTGGFQETQYF
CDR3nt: TGTGCCACCAGCACCGGGACAGGGGGATTTCAAGAGACCCAGTACTTC

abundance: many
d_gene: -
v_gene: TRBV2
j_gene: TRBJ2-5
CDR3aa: CASSEARGRLAASKGETQYF
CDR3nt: TGTGCCAGCAGTGAAGCGCGGGGTAGATTAGCGGCCTCAAAGGGTGAGACCCAGTACTTC

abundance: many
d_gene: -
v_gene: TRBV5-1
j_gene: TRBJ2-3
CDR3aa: CASSLEVHTTDTQYF
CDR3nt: TGCGCCAGCAGCTTGGAAGTTCATACCACAGATACGCAGTATTTT

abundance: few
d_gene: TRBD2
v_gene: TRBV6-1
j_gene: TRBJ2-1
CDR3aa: CASRDNYGLAGDEQFF
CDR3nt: TGTGCCAGCAGGGACAACTACGGACTAGCCGGGGATGAGCAGTTCTTC

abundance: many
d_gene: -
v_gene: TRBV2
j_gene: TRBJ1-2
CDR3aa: CASSDTASNYGYTF
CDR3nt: TGTGCCAGCAGTGACACGGCCTCTAACTATGGCTACACCTTC

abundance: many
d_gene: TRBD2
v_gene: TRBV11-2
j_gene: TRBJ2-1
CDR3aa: CASSLGLAGAPLFF
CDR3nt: TGTGCCAGCAGCTTAGGTCTAGCGGGCGCCCCACTGTTCTTC

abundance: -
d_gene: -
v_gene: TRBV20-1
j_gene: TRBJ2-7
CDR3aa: CSARGGSQGEQYF
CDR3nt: TGCAGTGCTAGAGGCGGGAGCCAGGGGGAGCAGTACTTC

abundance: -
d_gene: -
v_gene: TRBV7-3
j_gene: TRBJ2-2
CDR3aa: CASSSGPHGVGELFF
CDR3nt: TGTGCCAGCAGCTCGGGACCCCATGGGGTCGGGGAGCTGTTTTTT

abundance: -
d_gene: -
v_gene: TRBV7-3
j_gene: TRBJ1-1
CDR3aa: CASSLDPPGLITEAFF
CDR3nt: TGTGCCAGCAGCTTAGACCCCCCGGGGTTAATTACTGAAGCTTTCTTT

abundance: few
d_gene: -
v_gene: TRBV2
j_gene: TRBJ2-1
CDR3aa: CASSEYYGFQASSRDEQFF
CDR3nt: TGTGCCAGCAGTGAATACTACGGATTTCAGGCTAGCTCTAGGGATGAGCAGTTCTTC

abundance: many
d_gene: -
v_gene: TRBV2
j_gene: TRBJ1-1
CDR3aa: CASSARGRAEAFF
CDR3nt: TGTGCCAGCAGTGCCCGGGGGAGGGCTGAAGCTTTCTTT

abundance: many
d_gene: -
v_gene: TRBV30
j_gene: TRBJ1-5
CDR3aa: CAWNQGGQPQHF
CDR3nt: TGTGCCTGGAATCAAGGCGGCCAGCCCCAGCATTTT

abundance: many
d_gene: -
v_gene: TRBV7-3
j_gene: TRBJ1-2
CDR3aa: CASSPEPGIGGYTF
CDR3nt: TGTGCCAGCAGCCCAGAGCCGGGGATCGGTGGCTACACCTTC

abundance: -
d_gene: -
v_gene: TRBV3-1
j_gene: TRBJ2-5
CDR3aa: CASSQGVGEAQYF
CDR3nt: TGTGCCAGCAGCCAAGGGGTGGGAGAGGCCCAGTACTTC

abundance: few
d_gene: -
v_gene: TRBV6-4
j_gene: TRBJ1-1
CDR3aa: CASSDSRTAGNTEAFF
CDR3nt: TGTGCCAGCAGTGACTCGAGGACCGCAGGGAACACTGAAGCTTTCTTT

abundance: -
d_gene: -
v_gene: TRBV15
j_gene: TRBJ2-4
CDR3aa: CATSTRGSGKNIQYF
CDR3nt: TGTGCCACCAGCACCCGGGGGTCTGGGAAAAACATTCAGTACTTC

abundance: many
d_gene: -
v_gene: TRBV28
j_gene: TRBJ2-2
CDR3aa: CASWGQGETGELFF
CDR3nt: TGTGCCAGCTGGGGGCAGGGTGAAACCGGGGAGCTGTTTTTT

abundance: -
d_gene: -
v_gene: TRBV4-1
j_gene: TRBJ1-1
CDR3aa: CASSQLFGEAFF
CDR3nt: TGCGCCAGCAGCCAGCTTTTTGGTGAAGCTTTCTTT

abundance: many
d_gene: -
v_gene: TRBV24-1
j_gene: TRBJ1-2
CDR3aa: CATSDLEYGYTF
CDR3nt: TGTGCCACCAGTGATTTAGAGTATGGCTACACCTTC

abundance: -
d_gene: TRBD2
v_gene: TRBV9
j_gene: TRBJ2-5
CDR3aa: CASSKGTSGHQETQYF
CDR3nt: TGTGCCAGCAGCAAAGGGACTAGCGGTCACCAAGAGACCCAGTACTTC

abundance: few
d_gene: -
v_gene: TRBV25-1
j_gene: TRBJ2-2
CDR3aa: CASSEGRLAGELFF
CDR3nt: TGTGCCAGCAGTGAAGGACGACTCGCCGGGGAGCTGTTTTTT

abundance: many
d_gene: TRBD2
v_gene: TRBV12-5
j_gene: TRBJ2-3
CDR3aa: CASGLGLAGGQYF
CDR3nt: TGTGCTAGTGGTTTGGGACTAGCGGGAGGCCAGTATTTT

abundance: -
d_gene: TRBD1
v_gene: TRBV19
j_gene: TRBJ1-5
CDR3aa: CASSTGQGTQPQHF
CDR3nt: TGTGCCAGTAGTACGGGACAGGGAACTCAGCCCCAGCATTTT

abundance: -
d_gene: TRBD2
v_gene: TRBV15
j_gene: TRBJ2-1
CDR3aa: CATGIRTGLAGYNEQFF
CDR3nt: TGTGCCACCGGCATCAGAACGGGACTAGCGGGGTACAATGAGCAGTTCTTC

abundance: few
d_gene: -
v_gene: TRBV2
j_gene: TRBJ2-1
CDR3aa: CASNPEGFPPRNEQFF
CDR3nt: TGTGCCTCCAACCCGGAGGGGTTCCCCCCTCGGAATGAGCAGTTCTTC

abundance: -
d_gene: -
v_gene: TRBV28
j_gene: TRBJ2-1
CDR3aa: CASSPLVRYRYNEQFF
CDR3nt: TGTGCCAGCAGCCCCCTTGTACGCTATAGGTACAATGAGCAGTTCTTC

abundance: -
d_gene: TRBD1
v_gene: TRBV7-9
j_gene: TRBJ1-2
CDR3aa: CASSFTGGGYGYTF
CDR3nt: TGTGCCAGCAGCTTTACAGGGGGCGGCTATGGCTACACCTTC

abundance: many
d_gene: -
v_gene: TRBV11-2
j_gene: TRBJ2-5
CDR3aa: CASSLDVDQETQYF
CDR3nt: TGTGCCAGCAGCTTAGATGTAGACCAAGAGACCCAGTACTTC

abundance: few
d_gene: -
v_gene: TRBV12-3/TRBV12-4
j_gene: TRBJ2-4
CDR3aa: CASSKPGVQKNIQYF
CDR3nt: TGTGCCAGCAGCAAGCCGGGGGTCCAGAAAAACATTCAGTACTTC

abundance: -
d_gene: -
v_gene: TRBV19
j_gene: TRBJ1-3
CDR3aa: CASMYGAGNTIYF
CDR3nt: TGTGCCAGTATGTACGGGGCTGGAAACACCATATATTTT

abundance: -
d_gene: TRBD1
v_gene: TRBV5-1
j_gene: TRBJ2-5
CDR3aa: CASSLLGQGGETQYF
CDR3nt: TGCGCCAGCAGCTTGCTCGGACAGGGGGGTGAGACCCAGTACTTC

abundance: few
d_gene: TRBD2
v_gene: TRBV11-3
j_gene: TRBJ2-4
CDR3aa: CASSLVPSTSALNIQYF
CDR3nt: TGTGCCAGCAGCTTAGTCCCCTCGACTAGCGCATTAAACATTCAGTACTTC

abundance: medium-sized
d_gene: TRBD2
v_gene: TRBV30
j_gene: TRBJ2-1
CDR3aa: CARTSGILQIPTYNEQFF
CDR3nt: TGTGCCCGCACTAGCGGGATCCTTCAGATTCCAACCTACAATGAGCAGTTCTTC

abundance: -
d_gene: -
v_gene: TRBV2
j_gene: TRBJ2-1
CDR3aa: CASKGGAGNEQFF
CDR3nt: TGTGCCAGCAAGGGCGGGGCGGGCAATGAGCAGTTCTTC

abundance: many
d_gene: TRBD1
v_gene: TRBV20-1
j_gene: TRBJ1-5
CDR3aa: CSASETGRGDQPQHF
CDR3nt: TGCAGTGCTAGCGAGACAGGGAGAGGGGATCAGCCCCAGCATTTT

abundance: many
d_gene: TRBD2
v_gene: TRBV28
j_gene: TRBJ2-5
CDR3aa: CASNSGSGGRYF
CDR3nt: TGTGCCAGCAACTCGGGTAGCGGGGGTCGGTACTTC